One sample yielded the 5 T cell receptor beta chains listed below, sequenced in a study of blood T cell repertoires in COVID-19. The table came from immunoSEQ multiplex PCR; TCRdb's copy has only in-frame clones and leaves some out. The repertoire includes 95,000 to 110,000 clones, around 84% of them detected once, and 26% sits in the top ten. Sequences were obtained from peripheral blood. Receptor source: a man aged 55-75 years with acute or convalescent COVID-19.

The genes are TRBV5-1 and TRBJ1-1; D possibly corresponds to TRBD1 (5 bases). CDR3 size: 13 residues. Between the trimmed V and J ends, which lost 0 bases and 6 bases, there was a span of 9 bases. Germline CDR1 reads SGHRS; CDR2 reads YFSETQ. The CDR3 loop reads CASSLAGVAEAFF. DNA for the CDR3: TGCGCCAGCAGCTTGGCGGGGGTAGCTGAAGCTTTCTTT.

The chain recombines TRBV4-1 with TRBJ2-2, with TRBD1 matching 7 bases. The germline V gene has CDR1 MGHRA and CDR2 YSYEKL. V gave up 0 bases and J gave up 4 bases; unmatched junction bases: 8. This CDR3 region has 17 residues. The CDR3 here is CASSQDLGGPGTGELFF. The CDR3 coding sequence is TGCGCCAGCAGCCAAGATCTAGGGGGCCCGGGCACCGGGGAGCTGTTTTTT.

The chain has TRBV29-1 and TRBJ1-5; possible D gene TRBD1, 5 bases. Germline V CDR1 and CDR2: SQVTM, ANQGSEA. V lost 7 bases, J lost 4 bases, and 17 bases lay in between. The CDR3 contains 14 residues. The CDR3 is CSAKGGGGNQPQHF. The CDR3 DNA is TGCAGCGCCAAAGGCGGGGGGGGTAATCAGCCCCAGCATTTT. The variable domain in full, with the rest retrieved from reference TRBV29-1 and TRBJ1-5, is SAVISQKPSRDICQRGTSLTIQCQVDSQVTMMFWYRQQPGQSLTLIATANQGSEATYESGFVIDKFPISRPNLTFSTLTVSNMSPEDSSIYLCSAKGGGGNQPQHFGDGTRLSIL.

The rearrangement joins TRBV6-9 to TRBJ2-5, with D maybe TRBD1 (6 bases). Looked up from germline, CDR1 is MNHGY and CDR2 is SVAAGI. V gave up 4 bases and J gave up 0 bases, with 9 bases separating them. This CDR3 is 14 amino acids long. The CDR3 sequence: CASSFGQYQETQYF. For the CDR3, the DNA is TGTGCCAGCAGTTTCGGACAGTACCAAGAGACCCAGTACTTC.

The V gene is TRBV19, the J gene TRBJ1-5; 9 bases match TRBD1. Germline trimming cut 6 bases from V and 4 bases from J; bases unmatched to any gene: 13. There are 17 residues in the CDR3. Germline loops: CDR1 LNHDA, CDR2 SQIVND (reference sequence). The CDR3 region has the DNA TGTGCCAGTAGCTCAATAGGGGACAGGGCGGTTAATCAGCCCCAGCATTTT. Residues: CASSSIGDRAVNQPQHF.